This T cell receptor (beta chain) was retrieved from a study of blood T cells in healthy people across ages. A J-beta primer mix and a sample-barcoded 5' primer were used in a second PCR of roughly 7 to 12 cycles. TCRdb processed the 5' RACE reads anew with MiXCR; each CDR3 protein has one entry. The repertoire holds 1 million to 1.2 million distinct CDR3 sequences, roughly two fifths seen once, with around 14% in the top ten. CDR1 is SGHRS, CDR2 YFSETQ, per germline. V shed 1 base and J 4 bases; nucleotides not matched to a gene: 12. This CDR3 spans 17 amino acids. Source material: blood. This clonotype was sampled from a man between 18 and 35 years old in good health. This chain joins TRBV5-1 and TRBJ1-2; TRBD1 agrees at 8 bases. CDR3 in amino acids: CASSLSAGGLPFYGYTF. The CDR3 DNA sequence: TGCGCCAGCAGCTTGTCGGCAGGGGGCCTGCCTTTCTATGGCTACACCTTC.